A selection of T cell receptor beta chains follows, all from one sample in a study of blood T cell repertoires in COVID-19. Assay used: immunoSEQ multiplex PCR; TCRdb lists only in-frame clones, some missing. The repertoire consists of some 150,000 clones, with approximately 88% occurring once and the leading ten covering roughly 2.3%. Sample: peripheral blood. These receptors were obtained from a man between 65 and 85 years old with acute or convalescent COVID-19. Both conserved end residues are part of each CDR3. The D gene is left open where the match is weak. The size field is filled for only some rows; it gives once, few, many or a size class.

>TRBV6-5|NA|TRBJ2-7|NA
CASSYGQVQVYEQYF
TGTGCCAGCAGTTACGGGCAGGTTCAAGTCTACGAGCAGTACTTC
>TRBV5-1|TRBD1|TRBJ2-5|NA
CASSIGQGMGTQYF
TGCGCCAGCAGCATCGGACAGGGGATGGGGACCCAGTACTTC
>TRBV7-9|TRBD1|TRBJ1-2|NA
CASSPGGATGVYGYTF
TGTGCCAGCAGCCCAGGGGGGGCGACAGGGGTCTATGGCTACACCTTC
>TRBV2|TRBD1|TRBJ1-5|NA
CASSPLLTGVGQPQHF
TGTGCCAGCAGTCCTCTACTCACAGGGGTTGGTCAGCCCCAGCATTTT
>TRBV7-9|TRBD2|TRBJ2-7|once
CASSPPGGSYEQYF
TGTGCCAGCAGCCCGCCGGGAGGGTCCTACGAGCAGTACTTC
>TRBV18|NA|TRBJ2-5|once
CASSPSLETQYF
TGTGCCAGCTCACCTTCTTTGGAGACCCAGTACTTC
>TRBV24-1|TRBD2|TRBJ2-3|NA
CATSDLRTSGSSTDTQYF
TGTGCCACCAGTGACCTGAGGACTAGCGGGAGTAGCACAGATACGCAGTATTTT
>TRBV25-1|NA|TRBJ1-6|NA
CASARGTGIDSPLHF
TGTGCCAGCGCCCGCGGGACCGGTATCGATTCACCCCTCCACTTT
>TRBV19|NA|TRBJ1-6|NA
CASTSIQGSSSPLHF
TGTGCCAGTACCAGCATACAGGGTTCGAGTTCACCCCTCCACTTT
>TRBV29-1|NA|TRBJ1-1|NA
CSVHRSRNTEAFF
TGCAGCGTTCACCGGAGCCGGAACACTGAAGCTTTCTTT
>TRBV6-5|TRBD1|TRBJ2-5|NA
CASSYSGQGAQETQYF
TGTGCCAGCAGTTACTCGGGACAGGGGGCCCAAGAGACCCAGTACTTC
>TRBV28|NA|TRBJ2-5|NA
CASRRVNRDISQETQYF
TGTGCCAGCAGACGCGTAAACCGGGACATCAGCCAAGAGACCCAGTACTTC
>TRBV4-2|TRBD1|TRBJ2-2|NA
CASSGQVSATGELFF
TGTGCCAGCAGCGGACAGGTGTCGGCGACCGGGGAGCTGTTTTTT
>TRBV3-1/TRBV3-2|NA|TRBJ1-5|NA
CASSQKTVYRPATFKPQHF
TGTGCCAGCAGCCAGAAGACGGTGTACCGTCCGGCGACTTTTAAGCCCCAGCATTTT
>TRBV19|NA|TRBJ2-1|NA
CASRGAHIPSSYNEQFF
TGTGCCAGTCGCGGGGCTCACATCCCCAGCTCCTACAATGAGCAGTTCTTC
>TRBV14|NA|TRBJ1-4|NA
CASSQGLQYNEKLFF
TGTGCCAGCAGCCAAGGCTTGCAGTATAATGAAAAACTGTTTTTT
>TRBV19|NA|TRBJ1-3|NA
CASSIAGAGNTIYF
TGTGCCAGTAGTATCGCGGGGGCTGGAAACACCATATATTTT
>TRBV11-2|TRBD2|TRBJ2-1|NA
CASSPTPRLAGRGNEQFF
TGTGCCAGCAGCCCCACCCCGCGACTAGCGGGAAGGGGCAATGAGCAGTTCTTC
>TRBV6-5|NA|TRBJ2-7|NA
CATSAGGQLSYEQYF
TGTGCCACGAGCGCCGGGGGACAGCTATCCTACGAGCAGTACTTC
>TRBV7-9|NA|TRBJ1-3|NA
CASSTRTVRGNTIYF
TGTGCCAGCAGCACCCGGACAGTAAGGGGAAACACCATATATTTT
>TRBV27|NA|TRBJ2-5|NA
CASSSGSRRETQYF
TGTGCCAGCAGTTCAGGATCGCGGAGGGAGACCCAGTACTTC
>TRBV19|TRBD1|TRBJ1-1|NA
CASSWGTGLSEAFF
TGTGCCAGTAGTTGGGGGACAGGGCTTAGTGAAGCTTTCTTT
>TRBV6-6|NA|TRBJ1-4|once
CASSGATNEKLFF
TGTGCCAGCAGCGGGGCAACTAATGAAAAACTGTTTTTT
>TRBV24-1|NA|TRBJ2-5|NA
CATSARSGFGQMGETQYF
TGTGCCACCAGTGCCCGCTCGGGGTTTGGGCAAATGGGGGAGACCCAGTACTTC
>TRBV20-1|NA|TRBJ2-1|NA
CSARPREQQFF
TGCAGTGCTAGGCCTCGGGAGCAGCAGTTCTTC
>TRBV6-5|NA|TRBJ2-2|few
CASKRVYNTGELFF
TGTGCCAGCAAAAGAGTATACAACACCGGGGAGCTGTTTTTT
>TRBV19|TRBD2|TRBJ2-2|NA
CAIDAGGRRNGELFF
TGTGCCATTGACGCGGGAGGGAGGCGTAACGGGGAGCTGTTTTTT
>TRBV30|NA|TRBJ2-7|few
CAWSVRVPGYEQYF
TGTGCCTGGAGTGTGAGGGTCCCCGGCTACGAGCAGTACTTC
>TRBV4-2|NA|TRBJ2-5|NA
CASSLNEVGRAKETQYF
TGTGCCAGCAGCCTAAACGAGGTGGGCAGGGCAAAAGAGACCCAGTACTTC
>TRBV3-1/TRBV3-2|TRBD1|TRBJ2-3|NA
CASSHLQGADTQYF
TGTGCCAGCAGCCACTTACAGGGGGCAGATACGCAGTATTTT
>TRBV25-1|TRBD1|TRBJ1-1|NA
CASSEWDSVNTEAFF
TGTGCCAGCAGTGAATGGGACAGTGTGAACACTGAAGCTTTCTTT
>TRBV24-1|TRBD1|TRBJ2-7|NA
CATNQGGSMYEQYF
TGTGCCACCAACCAAGGGGGCTCCATGTACGAGCAGTACTTC
>TRBV9|TRBD1|TRBJ2-7|few
CASSKTGYEQYF
TGTGCCAGCAGTAAGACAGGGTACGAGCAGTACTTC
>TRBV5-1|NA|TRBJ2-5|NA
CASSFETSSGGETQYF
TGCGCCAGCAGCTTCGAAACTAGCTCCGGTGGGGAGACCCAGTACTTC
>TRBV7-3|TRBD2|TRBJ2-3|once
CASSPVGRGTDTQYF
TGTGCCAGCAGCCCAGTGGGGAGGGGCACAGATACGCAGTATTTT
>TRBV28|NA|TRBJ1-2|NA
CASSPLQTGYGYTF
TGTGCCAGCAGTCCCCTGCAGACGGGCTATGGCTACACCTTC